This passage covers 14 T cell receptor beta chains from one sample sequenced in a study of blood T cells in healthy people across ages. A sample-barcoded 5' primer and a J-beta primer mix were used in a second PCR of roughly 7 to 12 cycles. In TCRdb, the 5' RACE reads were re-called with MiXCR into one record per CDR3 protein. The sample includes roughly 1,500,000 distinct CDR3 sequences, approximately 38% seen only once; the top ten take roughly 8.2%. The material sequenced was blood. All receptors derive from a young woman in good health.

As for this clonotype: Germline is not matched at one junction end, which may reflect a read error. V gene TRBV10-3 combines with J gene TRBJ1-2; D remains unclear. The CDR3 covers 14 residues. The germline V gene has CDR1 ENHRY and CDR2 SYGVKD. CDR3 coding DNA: TGCGCCATCAGTGAGTCTCCACAAAACTCTGGCTACACCTTC. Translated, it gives CAISESPQNSGYTF.

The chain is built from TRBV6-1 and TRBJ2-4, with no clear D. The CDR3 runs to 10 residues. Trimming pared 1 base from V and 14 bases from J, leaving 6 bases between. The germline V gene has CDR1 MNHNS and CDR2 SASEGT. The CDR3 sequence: CASSEGGEYF. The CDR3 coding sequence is TGTGCCAGCAGTGAAGGTGGGGAGTACTTC.

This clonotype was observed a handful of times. Here the CDR3 reads CSVPGPAGNTEAFF. Here the CDR3 DNA reads TGCAGCGTCCCCGGACCCGCCGGGAACACTGAAGCTTTCTTT. J is TRBJ1-1 and V is TRBV29-1; D is unclear. Germline V lookup: CDR1 SQVTM, CDR2 ANQGSEA. The length of the CDR3 is 14 residues. Trimming removed 6 bases at V and 1 base at J, with 15 bases between.

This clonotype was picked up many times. The CDR3 loop reads CASSLGSDEQFF. The DNA of the CDR3 is TGTGCCAGCAGTTTAGGGAGCGATGAGCAGTTCTTC. The chain is built from TRBV12-3 or TRBV12-4 and TRBJ2-1, with D unresolved. The CDR3 spans 12 residues. Trimming left V 1 base short and J 8 bases short, with 6 bases between.

CDR3 in amino acids: CAWSPGTSTDTQYF. The CDR3 nucleotides are TGTGCCTGGAGCCCCGGCACGAGCACAGATACGCAGTATTTT. The chain uses TRBV30 and TRBJ2-3; D gene ambiguous. The CDR3 length is 14 residues. Germline V CDR1 and CDR2: GTSNPN, SVGIG (reference sequence). V was shortened by 3 bases and J by 0 bases, with 10 bases between the two germline ends.

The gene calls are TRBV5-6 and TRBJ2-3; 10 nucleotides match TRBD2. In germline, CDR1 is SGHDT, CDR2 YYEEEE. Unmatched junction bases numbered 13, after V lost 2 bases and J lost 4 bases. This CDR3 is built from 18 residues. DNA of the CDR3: TGTGCCAGCAGCTTTGAAAGCGGGGGGGCCTTTAGCCCAGATACGCAGTATTTT. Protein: CASSFESGGAFSPDTQYF.

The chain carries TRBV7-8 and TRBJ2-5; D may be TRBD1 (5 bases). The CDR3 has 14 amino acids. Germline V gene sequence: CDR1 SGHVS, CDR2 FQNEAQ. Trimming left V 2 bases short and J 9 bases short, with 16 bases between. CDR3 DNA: TGTGCCAGCAGCTTAATAAGGGGCACGCAGGCCCAGTACTTC. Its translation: CASSLIRGTQAQYF.

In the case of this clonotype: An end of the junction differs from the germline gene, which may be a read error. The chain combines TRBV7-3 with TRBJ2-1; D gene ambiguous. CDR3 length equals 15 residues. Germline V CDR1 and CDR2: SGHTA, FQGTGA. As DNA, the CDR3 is TGTGCCAGCAGCCCAACCTTAGGTTTCCCTAATGGGCAGTTCTTC. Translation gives CASSPTLGFPNGQFF. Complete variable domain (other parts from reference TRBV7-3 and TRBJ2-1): GAGVSQTPSNKVTEKGKYVELRCDPISGHTALYWYRQSLGQGPEFLIYFQGTGAADDSGLPNDRFFAVRPEGSVSTLKIQRTERGDSAVYLCASSPTLGFPNGQFFGPGTRLTVL.

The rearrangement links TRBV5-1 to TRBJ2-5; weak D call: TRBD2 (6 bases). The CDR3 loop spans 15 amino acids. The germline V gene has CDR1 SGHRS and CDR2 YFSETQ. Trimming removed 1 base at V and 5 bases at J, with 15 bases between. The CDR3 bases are TGCGCCAGCAGCTTGATTGGGGGAGGAGGGGAGACCCAGTACTTC. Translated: CASSLIGGGGETQYF.

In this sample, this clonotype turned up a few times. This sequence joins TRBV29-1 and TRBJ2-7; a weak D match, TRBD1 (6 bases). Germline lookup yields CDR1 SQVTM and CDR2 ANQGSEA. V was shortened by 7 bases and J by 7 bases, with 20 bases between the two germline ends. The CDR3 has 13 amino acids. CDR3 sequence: CSGPTGPYNEQYF. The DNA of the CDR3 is TGCAGCGGGCCAACAGGGCCCTACAATGAGCAGTACTTC.

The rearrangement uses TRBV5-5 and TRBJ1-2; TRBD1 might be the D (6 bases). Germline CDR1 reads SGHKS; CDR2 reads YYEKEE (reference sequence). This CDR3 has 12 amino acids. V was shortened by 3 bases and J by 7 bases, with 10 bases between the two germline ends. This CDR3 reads CASSWDMGGYTF. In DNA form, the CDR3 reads TGTGCCAGCAGCTGGGACATGGGTGGCTACACCTTC. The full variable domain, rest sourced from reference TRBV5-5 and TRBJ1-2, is DAGVTQSPTHLIKTRGQQVTLRCSPISGHKSVSWYQQVLGQGPQFIFQYYEKEERGRGNFPDRFSARQFPNYSSELNVNALLLGDSALYLCASSWDMGGYTFGSGTRLTVV.

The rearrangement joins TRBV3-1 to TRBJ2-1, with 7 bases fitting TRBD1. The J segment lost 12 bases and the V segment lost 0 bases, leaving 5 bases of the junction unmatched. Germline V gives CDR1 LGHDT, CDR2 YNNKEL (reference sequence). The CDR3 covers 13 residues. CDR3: CASSQDVGDRQFF. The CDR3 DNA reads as TGTGCCAGCAGCCAAGATGTGGGGGACAGGCAGTTCTTC.

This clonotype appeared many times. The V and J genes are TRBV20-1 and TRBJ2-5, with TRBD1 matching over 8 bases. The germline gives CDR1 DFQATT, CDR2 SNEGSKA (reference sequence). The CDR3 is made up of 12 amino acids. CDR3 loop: CSARTGQETQYF. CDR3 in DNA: TGCAGCGCTCGGACAGGGCAAGAGACCCAGTACTTC.

The DNA for the CDR3 is TGTGCCAGCAGCCAAGCGGACTGGGGTGGTGGAAATGAGCAGTTCTTC. Translating gives CASSQADWGGGNEQFF. The V gene is TRBV4-2, the J gene TRBJ2-1; TRBD2 might be the D (5 bases). Germline V lookup: CDR1 LGHNA, CDR2 YNFKEQ. V lost 1 base, J lost 7 bases, and 17 bases lay in between. CDR3 length equals 16 residues.